Ten or more counts support the clone carrying this T cell receptor beta chain. cDNA synthesis used a TRAV/TRBV-specific primer set for both chains. An approximately 19-cycle PCR with a constant-region primer and V-primer adapter amplified TCRs. Isolated mRNA was amplified by in vitro transcription. MiXCR, applied by TCRdb to the reads, yields one record per CDR3 protein. This repertoire shows 95,000 to 100,000 distinct CDR3 sequences, less than 25% found once; its top ten account for approximately 4%. Germline CDR1 MNHEY, CDR2 SVGEGT. Trimming took off 4 bases at V and 0 bases at J, with 16 bases between the two ends. This CDR3 contains 18 residues. The source of the sample is a study of low-dose radiotherapy and immunotherapy resistance in tumors. Across the whole study: In Cohort 2, 1 Gy per fraction was delivered every two weeks, for a total of 13 Gy over 26 weeks. Daily intake of oral aspirin 300 mg by patients lasted four cycles and began on cycle 1 day 1.

Time point meaning: after trial treatment. The treatment here: LDRT plus nivolumab, ipilimumab, low-dose cyclophosphamide and aspirin (RACIN trial). Sequencing used PBMCs, obtained after low-dose radiotherapy plus immunotherapy. This receptor was identified in a male donor with prostate cancer. V and J are TRBV6-2 or TRBV6-3 and TRBJ1-6; possibly TRBD1 for D (6 bases). The chain's CDR3 is CASSSWGQPSSYNSPLHF. The CDR3 DNA sequence: TGTGCCAGCAGTTCTTGGGGGCAGCCCAGCTCCTATAATTCACCCCTCCACTTT.